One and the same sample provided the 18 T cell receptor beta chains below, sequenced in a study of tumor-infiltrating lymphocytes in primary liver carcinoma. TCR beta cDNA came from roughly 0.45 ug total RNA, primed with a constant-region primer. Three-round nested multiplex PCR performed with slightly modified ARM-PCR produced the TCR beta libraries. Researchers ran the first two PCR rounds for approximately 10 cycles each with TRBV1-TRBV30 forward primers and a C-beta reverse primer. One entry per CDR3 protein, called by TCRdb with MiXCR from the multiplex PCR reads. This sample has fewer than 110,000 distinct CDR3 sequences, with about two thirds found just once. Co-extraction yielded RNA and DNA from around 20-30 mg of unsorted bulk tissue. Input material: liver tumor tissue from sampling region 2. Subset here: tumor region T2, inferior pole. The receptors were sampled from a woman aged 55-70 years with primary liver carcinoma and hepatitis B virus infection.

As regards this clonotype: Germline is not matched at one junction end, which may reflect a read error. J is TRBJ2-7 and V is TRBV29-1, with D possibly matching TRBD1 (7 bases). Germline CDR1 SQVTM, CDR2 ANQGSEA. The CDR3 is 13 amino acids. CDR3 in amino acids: CSIGGGGTGEQYF. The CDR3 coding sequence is TGCAGCATCGGAGGGGGCGGGACTGGCGAGCAGTATTTC.

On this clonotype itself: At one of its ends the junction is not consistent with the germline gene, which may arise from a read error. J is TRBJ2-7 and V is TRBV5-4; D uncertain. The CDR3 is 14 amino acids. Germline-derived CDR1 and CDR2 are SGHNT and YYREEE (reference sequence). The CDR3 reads CASSLGSGSYEQYF. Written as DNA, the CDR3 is TGTGCCAGCAGCTTGGGTTCGGGTAGTTACGAACAGTACTTC.

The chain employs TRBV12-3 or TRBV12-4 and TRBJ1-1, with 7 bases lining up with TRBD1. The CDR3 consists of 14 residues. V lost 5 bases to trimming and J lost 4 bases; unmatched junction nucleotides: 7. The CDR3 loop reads CASSGGQRGTEAFF. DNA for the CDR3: TGTGCCAGCAGTGGGGGACAGCGCGGCACTGAAGCTTTCTTT.

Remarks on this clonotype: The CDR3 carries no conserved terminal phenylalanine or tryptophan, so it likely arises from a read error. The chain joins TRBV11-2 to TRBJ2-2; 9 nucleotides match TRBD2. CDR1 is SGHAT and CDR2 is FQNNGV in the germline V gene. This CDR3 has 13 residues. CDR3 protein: CTSSGSGLAELFI. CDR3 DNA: TGCACCAGCAGCGGGTCGGGACTAGCGGAGCTGTTTATT.

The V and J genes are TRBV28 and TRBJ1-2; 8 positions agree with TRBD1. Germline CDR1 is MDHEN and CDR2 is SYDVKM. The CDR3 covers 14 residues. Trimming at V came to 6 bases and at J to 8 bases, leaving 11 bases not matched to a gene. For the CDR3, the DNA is TGTGCCAGCAGCCGGGACAGGTGGCGGTCCGGCTACACCTTC. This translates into CASSRDRWRSGYTF.

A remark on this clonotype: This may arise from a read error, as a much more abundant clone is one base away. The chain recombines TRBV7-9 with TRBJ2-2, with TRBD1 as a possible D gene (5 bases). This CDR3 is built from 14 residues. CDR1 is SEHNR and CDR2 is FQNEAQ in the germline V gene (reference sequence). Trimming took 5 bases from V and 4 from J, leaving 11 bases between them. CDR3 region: CASSARGGTGELFF. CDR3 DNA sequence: TGTGCCAGCAGCGCAAGGGGCGGCACCGGGGAGCTGTTTTTT.

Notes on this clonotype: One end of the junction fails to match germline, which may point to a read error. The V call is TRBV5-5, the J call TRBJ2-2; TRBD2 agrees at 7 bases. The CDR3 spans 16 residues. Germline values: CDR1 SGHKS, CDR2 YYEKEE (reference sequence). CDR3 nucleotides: TGTGCCAGCAGTTTGGGAGCTAGCGGTAACACCTGGGAGCTGTTTTTT. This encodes CASSLGASGNTWELFF.

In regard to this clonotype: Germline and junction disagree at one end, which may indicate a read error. CDR3 nucleotide sequence: TGTGCCAGCAGTGCCCTCTTAGCCAAAAACGTTCAGTACTTC. Protein sequence: CASSALLAKNVQYF. The V call is TRBV2, the J call TRBJ2-4, with D hard to call. This CDR3 is 14 amino acids long. Germline CDR1 SNHLY, CDR2 FYNNEI.

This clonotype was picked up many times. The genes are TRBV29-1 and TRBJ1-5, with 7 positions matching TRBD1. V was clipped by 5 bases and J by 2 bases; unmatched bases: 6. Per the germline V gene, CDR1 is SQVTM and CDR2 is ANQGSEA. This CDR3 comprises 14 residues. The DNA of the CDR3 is TGCAGCGTTCAGACCGGGACAGGCAATCAGCCCCAGCATTTT. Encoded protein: CSVQTGTGNQPQHF.

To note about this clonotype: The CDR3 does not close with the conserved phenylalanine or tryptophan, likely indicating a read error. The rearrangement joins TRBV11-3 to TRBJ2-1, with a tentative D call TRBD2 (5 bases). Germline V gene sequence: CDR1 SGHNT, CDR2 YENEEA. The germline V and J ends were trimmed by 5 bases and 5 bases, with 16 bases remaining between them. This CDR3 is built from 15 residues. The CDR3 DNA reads TGTGCCAGCAGCCGCACTCCCAAGACTAACAATGAGCAGTTCTTG. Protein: CASSRTPKTNNEQFL.

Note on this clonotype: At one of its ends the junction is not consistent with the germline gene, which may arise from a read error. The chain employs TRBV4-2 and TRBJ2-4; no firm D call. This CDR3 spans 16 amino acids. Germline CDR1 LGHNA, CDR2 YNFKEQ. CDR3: CASSQGQQVARNIQYF. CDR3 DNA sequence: TGTGCAAGCAGCCAAGGGCAGCAGGTTGCCCGAAACATTCAGTACTTC.

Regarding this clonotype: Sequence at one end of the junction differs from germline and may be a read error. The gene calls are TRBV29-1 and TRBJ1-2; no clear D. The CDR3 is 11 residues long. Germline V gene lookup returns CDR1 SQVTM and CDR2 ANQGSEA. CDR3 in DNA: TGCAGCGTCGTTGCGGGCTATGACTACACCTTC. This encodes CSVVAGYDYTF.

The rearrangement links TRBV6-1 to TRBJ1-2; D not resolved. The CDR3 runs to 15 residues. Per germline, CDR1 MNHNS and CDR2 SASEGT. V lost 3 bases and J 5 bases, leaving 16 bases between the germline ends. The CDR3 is CASSDGQAVGYGYTF. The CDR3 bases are TGTGCCAGCAGTGATGGGCAGGCCGTCGGGTATGGCTACACCTTC.

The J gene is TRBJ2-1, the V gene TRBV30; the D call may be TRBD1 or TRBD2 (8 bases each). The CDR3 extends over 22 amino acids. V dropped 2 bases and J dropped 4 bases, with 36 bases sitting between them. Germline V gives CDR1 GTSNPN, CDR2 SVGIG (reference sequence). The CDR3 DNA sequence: TGTGCCTGGAGTAGGAGGGGCGATTCCATAGCGGGATCGCGACAGGGGTACAATGAGCAGTTCTTC. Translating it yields CAWSRRGDSIAGSRQGYNEQFF.

The CDR3 region is CASNPPSGASEQYF. The CDR3 DNA reads TGTGCCAGTAACCCCCCTTCAGGGGCTAGCGAACAGTACTTC. V usage is TRBV11-2 and J usage is TRBJ2-7; D could derive from TRBD1 or TRBD2 (6 bases each). The CDR3 totals 14 residues. V dropped 9 bases and J dropped 10 bases, with 25 bases sitting between them. Germline loops: CDR1 SGHAT, CDR2 FQNNGV.

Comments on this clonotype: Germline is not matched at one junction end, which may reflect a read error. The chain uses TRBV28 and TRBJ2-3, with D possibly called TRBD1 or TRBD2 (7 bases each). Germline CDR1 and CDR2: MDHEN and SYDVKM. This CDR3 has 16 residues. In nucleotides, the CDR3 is TGTACCAGCAGTCCCCCCCCGAGCGCAGGGGGAGGGACGCAGTATTTT. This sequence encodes CTSSPPPSAGGGTQYF. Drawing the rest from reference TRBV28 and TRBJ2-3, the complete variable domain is DVKVTQSSRYLVKRTGEKVFLECVQDMDHENMFWYRQDPGLGLRLIYFSYDVKMKEKGDIPEGYSVSREKKERFSLILESASTNQTSMYLCTSSPPPSAGGGTQYFGPGTRLTVL.

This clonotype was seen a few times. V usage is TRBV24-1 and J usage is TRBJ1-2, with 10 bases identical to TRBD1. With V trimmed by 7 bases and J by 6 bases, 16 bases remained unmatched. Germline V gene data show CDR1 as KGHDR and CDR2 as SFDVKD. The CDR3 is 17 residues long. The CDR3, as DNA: TGTGCCACCAGCGGAAATAATCCGGGACAGGGGATAAATGGCTACACCTTC. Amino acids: CATSGNNPGQGINGYTF.

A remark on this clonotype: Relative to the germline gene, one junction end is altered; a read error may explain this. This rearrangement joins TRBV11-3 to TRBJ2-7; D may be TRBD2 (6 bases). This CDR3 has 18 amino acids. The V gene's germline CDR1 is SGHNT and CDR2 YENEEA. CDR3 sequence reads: CASSLDRLETPGAYEQYF. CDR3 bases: TGCGCCAGCAGCTTAGATCGGTTAGAGACACCGGGGGCCTACGAGCAGTACTTC.